These T cell receptor beta chains were read from a single sample in a study of human T cells and chemical hapten exposure. MiXCR, run by TCRdb on the RACE reads, gives a single entry per CDR3 protein. The sample shows roughly 380,000 distinct CDR3 sequences, 5.1% of them seen only once. The sequencing here drew on whole blood, taken in connection with sensitization to the hapten diphenylcyclopropenone (DPC). The receptors were gathered from a woman between 50 and 59 years old with alopecia areata. Some clones in this sample may be carry-over from other donors' samples. The CDR3 runs from the conserved cysteine through the conserved F or W. The D gene is left open where the match is weak. Size is stated for part of the rows, as once, few or many counts, or as a class when the clone is expanded.

TRBV30	TRBJ1-1	.	many	TGTGCCTGGAGTGTATACGGCATGAACACTGAAGCTTTCTTT	CAWSVYGMNTEAFF
TRBV27	TRBJ1-1	.	.	TGTGCCAGCAGTTTATCCCAGGCCACTGAAGCTTTCTTT	CASSLSQATEAFF
TRBV30	TRBJ1-1	.	many	TGTGCCTGGACTAACGGGGTGAACACTGAAGCTTTCTTT	CAWTNGVNTEAFF
TRBV20-1	TRBJ1-4	.	.	TGCAGTGGCAGGCCGACGGCTAATGAAAAACTGTTTTTT	CSGRPTANEKLFF
TRBV20-1	TRBJ2-3	TRBD2	.	TGCAGTGCTAGACTCCCCGGGGGGGAGAGCACAGATACGCAGTATTTT	CSARLPGGESTDTQYF
TRBV4-1	TRBJ2-2	.	many	TGCGCCAGCAGCCAAGGAGATTTCGCGAACACCGGGGAGCTGTTTTTT	CASSQGDFANTGELFF
TRBV15	TRBJ2-7	.	few	TGTGCCACCAGCAGAGATTTGGGGGGCGGCTACGAGCAGTACTTC	CATSRDLGGGYEQYF
TRBV3-1	TRBJ2-1	.	few	TGTGCCAGCAGCCCTTTCCTGGGGGGTGAGCAGTTCTTC	CASSPFLGGEQFF
TRBV7-7	TRBJ2-2	.	many	TGTGCCAGCAGCCGCCGACACAAGGACTGGAACACCGGGGAGCTGTTTTTT	CASSRRHKDWNTGELFF
TRBV5-1	TRBJ2-7	.	many	TGCGCCAGCAGCTTGGGGGACGGCCTTAACGAGCAGTACTTC	CASSLGDGLNEQYF
TRBV12-3/TRBV12-4	TRBJ1-5	.	few	TGTGCCAGCAGGTATAGCAATCAGCCCCAGCATTTT	CASRYSNQPQHF
TRBV27	TRBJ2-3	TRBD1	few	TGTGCCAGCAGTTTATACACGACAGGGGCGCAGTATTTT	CASSLYTTGAQYF
TRBV10-3	TRBJ2-2	TRBD2	.	TGTGCCACTGGGAGCGGGGAGGCCGGGGAGCTGTTTTTT	CATGSGEAGELFF
TRBV7-6	TRBJ2-1	.	many	TGTGCCAGCAGCTTAGCGCTTGGCGGGGTTGAGCAGTTCTTC	CASSLALGGVEQFF
TRBV6-1	TRBJ2-5	TRBD1	many	TGTGCCAGCAGTGAAGCGGGACAGATCCAAGAGACCCAGTACTTC	CASSEAGQIQETQYF
TRBV19	TRBJ2-7	.	few	TGTGCCAGTAGTCCTGAGGGCAGGGGCCCCTACGAGCAGTACTTC	CASSPEGRGPYEQYF
TRBV29-1	TRBJ1-1	TRBD1	many	TGCAGCGTTGTTCGGGCAGGGGGCGCGCGGACTGAAGCTTTCTTT	CSVVRAGGARTEAFF
TRBV27	TRBJ1-5	.	.	TGTGCCAGCAGAGGGGCCCCGGGGCCCCAGCATTTT	CASRGAPGPQHF
TRBV7-9	TRBJ1-2	.	.	TGTGCCAGCAGCTTAGATGGGCCGCTAAGCTATGGCTACACCTTC	CASSLDGPLSYGYTF
TRBV9	TRBJ2-3	.	many	TGTGCCAGCAGCGTAACCGGGGTAAGCACAGATACGCAGTATTTT	CASSVTGVSTDTQYF
TRBV6-5	TRBJ2-7	.	many	TGTGCCAGCAGTTACTCGGGCAAAGGCTACGAGCAGTACTTC	CASSYSGKGYEQYF
TRBV6-5	TRBJ1-1	.	few	TGTGCCAGCAGTTACTTTAGGGGAGCCAACACTGAAGCTTTCTTT	CASSYFRGANTEAFF
TRBV30	TRBJ2-7	.	few	TGTGCCTGGACCCAGGACATATCCTACGAGCAGTACTTC	CAWTQDISYEQYF
TRBV29-1	TRBJ2-1	.	many	TGCAGCGTTACAGATCGGGAGCAGTTCTTC	CSVTDREQFF
TRBV4-3	TRBJ2-1	TRBD1	few	TGCGCCAGCAGCCAAGCTAGGGGGCCCGGAAGGGATGAGCAGTTCTTC	CASSQARGPGRDEQFF
TRBV20-1	TRBJ2-1	TRBD1	many	TGCAGTGCGGACAGGGGGCGCGGTGAGCAGTTCTTC	CSADRGRGEQFF
TRBV3-1	TRBJ2-1	TRBD2	many	TGTGCCAGCAGCCAAACTAGCGGGAGGCGGAATGAGCAGTTCTTC	CASSQTSGRRNEQFF
TRBV9	TRBJ2-1	.	many	TGTGCCAGCAGCGTAGGGTTAGCTCCCAATGAGCAGTTCTTC	CASSVGLAPNEQFF
TRBV7-2	TRBJ2-3	.	many	TGTGCCAGCAGCTTATTACAGGGAGGGACAGATACGCAGTATTTT	CASSLLQGGTDTQYF
TRBV29-1	TRBJ1-1	TRBD1	many	TGCAGCGTCGAACGAGCCGGGACAGCCAGGAACACTGAAGCTTTCTTT	CSVERAGTARNTEAFF
TRBV7-2	TRBJ1-1	.	.	TGTGCCAGCAGCTTAAATGGACCCGAAGCTTTCTTT	CASSLNGPEAFF
TRBV24-1	TRBJ2-1	TRBD2	.	TGTGCCACCAGTGATGCGCGGGAGGGCCCCTACAATGAGCAGTTCTTC	CATSDAREGPYNEQFF
TRBV5-4	TRBJ1-2	.	.	TGTGCCAGCAGGTTGTTCGGAGGCACTAACTATGGCTACACCTTC	CASRLFGGTNYGYTF
TRBV28	TRBJ1-2	TRBD1	many	TGTGCCAGCAGTCCACCGGGACAGCGATATGGCTACACCTTC	CASSPPGQRYGYTF
TRBV5-1	TRBJ2-7	.	many	TGCGCCAGCAGCTTGGAGGGCAGAAACTCCTACGAGCAGTACTTC	CASSLEGRNSYEQYF
TRBV7-3	TRBJ2-5	TRBD2	few	TGTGCCAGCAGCTTGAGACGGGAGGCGGCCCAGTACTTC	CASSLRREAAQYF
TRBV10-2	TRBJ1-6	.	many	TGCGCCAGCAGTGAGTCGTCCGGGGCGGGTGGATCACCCCTCCACTTT	CASSESSGAGGSPLHF
TRBV5-5	TRBJ1-5	TRBD1	.	TGTGCCAGCACCCTTGGGACAGGACAACAGCCCCAGCATTTT	CASTLGTGQQPQHF
TRBV7-6	TRBJ2-5	.	many	TGTGCCAGCAGCTCAAGTGGAACAGGCCAAGAGACCCAGTACTTC	CASSSSGTGQETQYF
TRBV3-1	TRBJ1-2	TRBD1	.	TGTGCCAGCAGCGCACAGGGGACGCTTTTCACCTTC	CASSAQGTLFTF
TRBV7-9	TRBJ2-2	.	many	TGTGCCAGCAGCCCAAAGGGTTCCGGGGAGCTGTTTTTT	CASSPKGSGELFF
TRBV7-2	TRBJ2-3	.	many	TGTGCCAGCACCGTAAAACAGGGAGAACGCACAGATACGCAGTATTTT	CASTVKQGERTDTQYF
TRBV20-1	TRBJ2-1	.	many	TGCAGTGCTCCAAGACCCGGGCCTACCGGCCATGAGCAGTTCTTC	CSAPRPGPTGHEQFF
TRBV9	TRBJ1-5	.	few	TGTGCCAGCAGCGTAGAGGGCAGTTATAGCAATCAGCCCCAGCATTTT	CASSVEGSYSNQPQHF
TRBV5-5	TRBJ2-1	.	many	TGTGCCAGCAGCTTGGGGTGGTTGGGAGAGCAGTTCTTC	CASSLGWLGEQFF
TRBV7-9	TRBJ1-1	.	.	TGTGCCAGCAGTGTAAACATCGGGGTCACTGAAGCTTTCTTT	CASSVNIGVTEAFF
TRBV20-1	TRBJ2-2	TRBD2	many	TGCAGTGCCCGGACTAGCGGGAGGGCCGGGGAGCTGTTTTTT	CSARTSGRAGELFF
TRBV5-1	TRBJ2-3	TRBD2	many	TGCGCCAGCAGCTTGGGAGCGGGAGGTTCTCGAATGACAGATACGCAGTATTTT	CASSLGAGGSRMTDTQYF
TRBV11-2	TRBJ2-3	TRBD2	many	TGTGCCAGCAGCTTGCCCCGGGACTACGGCACAGATACGCAGTATTTT	CASSLPRDYGTDTQYF
TRBV12-3/TRBV12-4	TRBJ1-6	.	.	TGTGCCAGCAGCCCGAACGACCATAATTCACCCCTCCACTTT	CASSPNDHNSPLHF
TRBV20-1	TRBJ2-1	.	many	TGCAGTGCTAGAGATCTTCGGGCAGGGGCCTACAATGAGCAGTTCTTC	CSARDLRAGAYNEQFF
TRBV3-1	TRBJ2-3	TRBD1	many	TGTGCCAGCAGCTCAGGGACAGGCAAAGATACGCAGTATTTT	CASSSGTGKDTQYF
TRBV3-1	TRBJ2-7	TRBD2	many	TGTGCCAGCAGCCCTGGACTAGCGGGGGCAGGCTACGAGCAGTACTTC	CASSPGLAGAGYEQYF
TRBV20-1	TRBJ2-3	TRBD1	.	TGCAGTGCTAGAGTTGGGGAAAGGGGGCAATCGCAGTATTTT	CSARVGERGQSQYF
TRBV12-3/TRBV12-4	TRBJ2-3	.	many	TGTGCCAGCAGTTTCGGGCACGGCACAGATACGCAGTATTTT	CASSFGHGTDTQYF
TRBV29-1	TRBJ2-3	.	few	TGCAGCGTTGAGGGACTGTGGGCCCAGGATACGCAGTATTTT	CSVEGLWAQDTQYF